Listed below are T cell receptor beta chains from one sample, sequenced in a study of blood T cell repertoires in COVID-19. The repertoire was sequenced with immunoSEQ multiplex PCR; TCRdb's copy has only in-frame clones and lacks some. The data show 53,000 or so clones, with roughly 90% seen just once and approximately 3% held by the top ten. Specimen: peripheral blood. The origin of the receptors is a human donor in a cohort sampled during active COVID-19. CDR3s include the opening cysteine and the closing phenylalanine or tryptophan. The D gene is left open where the match is weak. Size is omitted from some rows. Given values are once, few, many or a class for expanded clones.

DNA: TGTGCCATCACCAGGACTAGCGGGAGTGAAGGAACCGGGGAGCTGTTTTTT
CDR3: CAITRTSGSEGTGELFF
V: TRBV10-3
size: .
D: TRBD2
length: 17
J: TRBJ2-2

DNA: TGTGCCAGCAGCAGCGTGTCGTCTGAAGCTTTCTTT
CDR3: CASSSVSSEAFF
V: TRBV27
size: .
D: .
length: 12
J: TRBJ1-1

DNA: TGTGCCAGCACTCCCGGGACTAGCGGGTACAATGAGCAGTTCTTC
CDR3: CASTPGTSGYNEQFF
V: TRBV5-8
size: .
D: TRBD2
length: 15
J: TRBJ2-1

DNA: TGTGCCAGTAGTACTGGACTAGCGGCCTACTACGAGCAGTACTTC
CDR3: CASSTGLAAYYEQYF
V: TRBV19
size: .
D: TRBD2
length: 15
J: TRBJ2-7

DNA: TGTGCCACCAGCAGATTAGGGGCCCACCGAGAGACCCAGTACTTC
CDR3: CATSRLGAHRETQYF
V: TRBV15
size: once
D: .
length: 15
J: TRBJ2-5

DNA: TGTGCCAGCAGCTCCCCCGCTGGCGGAGGGGAGACCCAGTACTTC
CDR3: CASSSPAGGGETQYF
V: TRBV5-4
size: .
D: .
length: 15
J: TRBJ2-5

DNA: TGTGCCAGCAGCCAATTTCTTCCAGGGGGCGGATACGAGCAGTACTTC
CDR3: CASSQFLPGGGYEQYF
V: TRBV14
size: once
D: TRBD1
length: 16
J: TRBJ2-7

DNA: TGTGCCAGCAGCGCGGGGACAGGGATACCCTACGAGCAGTACTTC
CDR3: CASSAGTGIPYEQYF
V: TRBV11-2
size: few
D: TRBD1
length: 15
J: TRBJ2-7

DNA: TGTGCCAGCAGCTTGGAACTGTCACTCTCTACTGAAGCTTTCTTT
CDR3: CASSLELSLSTEAFF
V: TRBV5-4
size: .
D: .
length: 15
J: TRBJ1-1

DNA: TGTGCCAGCAGCTTCCGGGATAACAGAGGCTACACCTTC
CDR3: CASSFRDNRGYTF
V: TRBV7-8
size: .
D: .
length: 13
J: TRBJ1-2

DNA: TGTGCCAGCAGCATCCACAGGGGGTACACCATATATTTT
CDR3: CASSIHRGYTIYF
V: TRBV21-1
size: once
D: .
length: 13
J: TRBJ1-3